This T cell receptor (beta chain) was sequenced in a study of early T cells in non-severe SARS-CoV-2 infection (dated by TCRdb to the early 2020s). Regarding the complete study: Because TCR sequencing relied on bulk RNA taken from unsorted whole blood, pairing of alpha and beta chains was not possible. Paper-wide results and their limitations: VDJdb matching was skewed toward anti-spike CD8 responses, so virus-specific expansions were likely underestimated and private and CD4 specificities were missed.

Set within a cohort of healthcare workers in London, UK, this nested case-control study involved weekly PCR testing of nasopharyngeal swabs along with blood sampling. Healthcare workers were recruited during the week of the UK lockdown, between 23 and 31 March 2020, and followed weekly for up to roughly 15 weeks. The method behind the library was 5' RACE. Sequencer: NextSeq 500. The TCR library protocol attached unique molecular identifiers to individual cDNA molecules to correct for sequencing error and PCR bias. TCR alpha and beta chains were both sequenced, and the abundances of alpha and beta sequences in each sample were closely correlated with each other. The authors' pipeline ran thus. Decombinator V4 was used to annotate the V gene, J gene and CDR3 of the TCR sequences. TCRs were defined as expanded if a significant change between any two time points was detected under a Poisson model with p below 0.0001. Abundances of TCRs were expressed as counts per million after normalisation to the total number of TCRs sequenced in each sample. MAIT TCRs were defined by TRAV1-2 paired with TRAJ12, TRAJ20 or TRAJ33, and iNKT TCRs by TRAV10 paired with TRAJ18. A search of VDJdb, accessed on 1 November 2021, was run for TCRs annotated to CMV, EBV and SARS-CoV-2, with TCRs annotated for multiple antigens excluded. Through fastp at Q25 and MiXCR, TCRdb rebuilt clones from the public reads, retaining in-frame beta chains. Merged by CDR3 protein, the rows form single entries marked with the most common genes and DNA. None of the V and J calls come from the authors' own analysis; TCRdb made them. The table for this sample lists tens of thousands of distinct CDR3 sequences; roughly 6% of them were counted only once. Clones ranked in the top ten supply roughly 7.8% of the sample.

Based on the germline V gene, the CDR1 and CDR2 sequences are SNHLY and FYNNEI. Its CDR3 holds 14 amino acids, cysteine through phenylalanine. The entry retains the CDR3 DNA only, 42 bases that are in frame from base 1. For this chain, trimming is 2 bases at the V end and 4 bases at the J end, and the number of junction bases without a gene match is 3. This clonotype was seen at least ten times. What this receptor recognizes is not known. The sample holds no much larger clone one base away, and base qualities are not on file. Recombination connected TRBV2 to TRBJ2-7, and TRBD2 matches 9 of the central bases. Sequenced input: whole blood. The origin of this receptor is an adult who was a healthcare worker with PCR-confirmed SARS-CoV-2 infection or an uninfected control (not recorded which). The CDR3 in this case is CASSEFTSGYEQYF. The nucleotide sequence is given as TGTGCCAGCAGTGAATTCACTAGCGGGTACGAGCAGTACTTC. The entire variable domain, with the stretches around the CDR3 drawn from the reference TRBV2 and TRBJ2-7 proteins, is EPEVTQTPSHQVTQMGQEVILRCVPISNHLYFYWYRQILGQKVEFLVSFYNNEISEKSEIFDDQFSVERPDGSNFTLKIRSTKLEDSAMYFCASSEFTSGYEQYFGPGTRLTVT.